One sample yielded the 11 T cell receptor beta chains listed below, sequenced in a study of T cell repertoires in cytomegalovirus infection. Each CDR3 protein gets one entry after TCRdb re-called the reads with MiXCR. The table includes 80,000 or so distinct CDR3 sequences, approximately 42% detected once. These TCRs are of unknown antigen specificity. The source material was CD8+ T cells from cultured PBMCs, sampled from culture after CMV antigen stimulation. These TCRs come from a human donor in good health (CMV status not recorded). Some clones in this sample may be carry-over from other donors' samples.

The chain has TRBV6-6 and TRBJ2-7, with 11 bases identical to TRBD1. J gave up 2 bases and V 0 bases, and 0 bases lay outside the gene matches. Germline loops: CDR1 MNHNY, CDR2 SVGAGI (reference sequence). CDR3 length: 15 amino acids. The CDR3 DNA reads TGTGCCAGCAGTTACTCGGACAGGGGGCCCTACGAGCAGTACTTC. It yields the protein CASSYSDRGPYEQYF.

V gene TRBV12-3 or TRBV12-4 combines with J gene TRBJ1-2; TRBD1 might be the D (5 bases). This CDR3 comprises 16 residues. V was pared by 6 bases and J by 0 bases, with 17 bases between. As DNA, the CDR3 is TGTGCCAGCAGGCCACGGGGGATCTTAGCTAACTATGGCTACACCTTC. Translated, it gives CASRPRGILANYGYTF.

The chain links TRBV6-6 to TRBJ1-5; D ambiguous. Germline V gene lookup returns CDR1 MNHNY and CDR2 SVGAGI (reference sequence). Trimming stripped 2 bases from V and 5 bases from J, with 7 bases between. The CDR3 covers 13 residues. The CDR3 DNA sequence: TGTGCCAGCAGTTACAGGGCAGATCAGCCCCAGCATTTT. Protein sequence: CASSYRADQPQHF.

In this sample, this clonotype turned up a few times. The chain uses TRBV7-6 and TRBJ2-5; D is unresolved. Germline loops: CDR1 SGHVS, CDR2 FNYEAQ. This CDR3 spans 14 amino acids. The ends were cut back, 0 bases at V and 5 bases at J, with 10 bases in the middle. CDR3 protein: CASSLALSGETQYF. CDR3 in DNA: TGTGCCAGCAGCTTAGCGCTTTCCGGGGAGACCCAGTACTTC.

This clonotype was recorded a few times. The chain combines TRBV7-9 with TRBJ1-1, with a weak D call TRBD1 (6 bases). The V end lost 6 bases, the J end lost 11 bases, and 16 bases lay between the germline ends. The germline CDR1 and CDR2 sequences are SEHNR and FQNEAQ (reference sequence). CDR3 length: 12 residues. CDR3 sequence (DNA): TGTGCCAGCAGGGACCTAAGGGGGATGGCTTTCTTT. Amino acid sequence: CASRDLRGMAFF.

V usage is TRBV7-2 and J usage is TRBJ1-5; 7 bases align to TRBD1. Germline CDR1 SGHTA, CDR2 FQGNSA. There are 15 residues in the CDR3. Germline trimming cut 0 bases from V and 4 bases from J; bases unmatched to any gene: 3. Here the CDR3 reads CASSLAMDRNQPQHF. The CDR3 nucleotides read TGTGCCAGCAGCTTAGCCATGGACAGGAATCAGCCCCAGCATTTT.

This rearrangement joins TRBV5-1 to TRBJ2-7, with TRBD1 as a possible D gene (6 bases). Germline V gene lookup returns CDR1 SGHRS and CDR2 YFSETQ. V dropped 1 base and J dropped 3 bases, with 11 bases sitting between them. The CDR3 runs 14 residues. CDR3 amino acids: CASSLRLDSYEQYF. The CDR3 region has the DNA TGCGCCAGCAGCTTGCGTCTGGACAGCTACGAGCAGTACTTC.

The chain has TRBV7-3 and TRBJ2-1, with 9 bases lining up with TRBD2. J was trimmed by 5 bases and V by 1 base; bases with no gene match: 15. The CDR3 runs 19 residues. CDR1 and CDR2 from the germline V gene are SGHTA and FQGTGA. DNA of the CDR3: TGTGCCAGCAGCTTAAGTCGCGAGGGCCGACTAGCGGCAAACAATGAGCAGTTCTTC. Its protein is CASSLSREGRLAANNEQFF.

The chain combines TRBV7-6 with TRBJ1-4; D is possibly TRBD1 (6 bases). The CDR3 extends over 12 amino acids. With 3 bases removed from V and 13 bases from J, the gap between germline ends came to 12 bases. Germline-derived CDR1 and CDR2 are SGHVS and FNYEAQ. CDR3 in amino acids: CASSFPDRALFF. The CDR3, as DNA: TGTGCCAGCAGCTTTCCGGACAGAGCACTGTTTTTT.

The sample holds a few counts of this clonotype. The rearrangement joins TRBV12-3 or TRBV12-4 to TRBJ2-1, with D unresolved. This CDR3 spans 13 amino acids. Trimming took 3 bases from V and 7 from J, leaving 10 bases between them. CDR3 nucleotides: TGTGCCAGCAGTTTCCCACCTGGTAATGAGCAGTTCTTC. This codes for CASSFPPGNEQFF.

V is TRBV7-2 and J is TRBJ2-7, with 7 bases matching TRBD2. The CDR3 sequence is 14 residues long. Trimming at V came to 4 bases and at J to 3 bases, leaving 6 bases not matched to a gene. The germline gives CDR1 SGHTA, CDR2 FQGNSA. Here the CDR3 reads CASSYAGGSYEQYF. The CDR3 coding sequence is TGTGCCAGCAGCTACGCGGGCGGGAGCTACGAGCAGTACTTC. Based on the CDR3 plus reference TRBV7-2 and TRBJ2-7, the full variable domain is GAGVSQSPSNKVTEKGKDVELRCDPISGHTALYWYRQSLGQGLEFLIYFQGNSAPDKSGLPSDRFSAERTGGSVSTLTIQRTQQEDSAVYLCASSYAGGSYEQYFGPGTRLTVT.